The 2 T cell receptor beta chains reported below all come from one sample, sequenced in a study of OX40 agonist ivuxolimab in advanced cancers. Clones were sequenced by immunoSEQ multiplex PCR, and TCRdb holds only the in-frame ones, with some missing. The table has almost 80,000 clones, about 80% seen once. The sequencing used CD4+ or CD8+ T cells sorted from blood, collected in a trial of the OX40 agonist ivuxolimab. The receptors originated from an adult with an advanced solid tumor such as melanoma, head and neck, liver or kidney cancer.

The chain carries TRBV6-1 and TRBJ2-2; TRBD1 is a possible D gene (6 bases). Germline loops: CDR1 MNHNS, CDR2 SASEGT. V dropped 4 bases and J dropped 2 bases, with 11 bases sitting between them. The CDR3 length is 15 residues. CDR3 in DNA: TGTGCCAGCAGTGGCCGGGACATAAACACCGGGGAGCTGTTTTTT. Translating it yields CASSGRDINTGELFF.

The CDR3 coding sequence is TGTGCCAGCAGCCCCGACCGTAGCGGGAATGGTGAGCAGTTCTTC. Protein: CASSPDRSGNGEQFF. This chain uses TRBV7-6 with TRBJ2-1, with 8 bases lining up with TRBD2. V lost 5 bases, J lost 9 bases, and 12 bases stayed unmatched. Germline V CDR1 and CDR2: SGHVS, FNYEAQ. This CDR3 has 15 residues.